This TCR beta chain was sequenced during a study of blood T cell repertoires in COVID-19. V was shortened by 6 bases and J by 5 bases, with 13 bases between the two germline ends. There are 13 residues in the CDR3. Each participant's cohort was designated according to participant-reported clinical history. A case of COVID-19 had been met by exposed participants within 2 weeks before study entry. The table came from immunoSEQ multiplex PCR; TCRdb's copy has only in-frame clones and leaves some out. This sample has roughly 270,000 clones, with about four fifths found just once. The chain uses TRBV12-3 or TRBV12-4 and TRBJ2-5; D possibly corresponds to TRBD1 (6 bases). Sequencing was performed on PBMCs or T cells enriched from blood (not recorded which). The source of this sequence is a man between 40 and 49 years old who had been exposed to COVID-19. Here the CDR3 DNA reads TGTGCCAGCAGAACCGGGACAATCGAGACCCAGTACTTC. Its translation is CASRTGTIETQYF.